These 7 T cell receptor beta chains were all obtained from the same sample, sequenced in a study of blood T cell repertoires in COVID-19 (dated by TCRdb to between 2020 and 2021). Library creation used the immunoSEQ multiplex PCR assay. Not all clones reach the TCRdb copy of this immuneACCESS table, which keeps in-frame sequences only. Checked studies attribute under half of the gap to unresolved V genes and leave the rest unexplained. This sample has about 280,000 clones in its table, and roughly nine tenths of those were observed once. The ten largest clones represent around 10% of the sample. The sequencing input was peripheral blood. The receptors were gathered from a woman in her 30s with COVID-19, enrolled during active disease.

The rearrangement joins TRBV6-1 to TRBJ1-2; no clear D. Trimming cost V 1 base and J 1 base, with 10 bases left between them. Germline CDR1 and CDR2: MNHNS and SASEGT. CDR3 size: 15 residues. The CDR3 sequence: CASSEDPNFNYGYTF. CDR3 nucleotides: TGTGCCAGCAGTGAAGACCCCAACTTTAACTATGGCTACACCTTC.

The chain employs TRBV27 and TRBJ1-2; 10 bases match TRBD1. Trimming cost V 3 bases and J 6 bases; bases outside gene matches: 7. The germline gives CDR1 MNHEY, CDR2 SMNVEV (reference sequence). CDR3 length equals 15 residues. DNA for the CDR3: TGTGCCAGCAGTTTGATTATGGGACAGGGGAATGGCTACACCTTC. Its protein product is CASSLIMGQGNGYTF.

The table lists this clone with a count of one. The chain recombines TRBV7-9 with TRBJ2-3; 8 positions agree with TRBD1. The CDR3 is made up of 15 amino acids. Germline V gene data show CDR1 as SEHNR and CDR2 as FQNEAQ (reference sequence). Trimming at V came to 2 bases and at J to 3 bases, leaving 4 bases not matched to a gene. DNA for the CDR3: TGTGCCAGCAGCTTATACGGGACAGGAACAGATACGCAGTATTTT. Translation: CASSLYGTGTDTQYF.

The chain couples TRBV7-9 to TRBJ1-1; TRBD1 matches at 7 bases. With V trimmed by 6 bases and J by 4 bases, 5 bases remained unmatched. The germline V gene encodes CDR1 SEHNR and CDR2 FQNEAQ (reference sequence). The CDR3 consists of 13 residues. CDR3 DNA sequence: TGTGCCAGCAGTCTTCCAGGGGGCACTGAAGCTTTCTTT. Amino acids: CASSLPGGTEAFF.

The table lists this clone with a few counts. The V call is TRBV7-9, the J call TRBJ2-1; 7 bases align to TRBD1. CDR1 and CDR2 from the germline V gene are SEHNR and FQNEAQ (reference sequence). The junction had 8 bases not matched to a gene; V was cut back by 5 bases and J by 4 bases. CDR3 size: 15 residues. The CDR3 nucleotides read TGTGCCAGCAGCCCCCGGGACAGACCTTACAATGAGCAGTTCTTC. As protein: CASSPRDRPYNEQFF. Full variable domain (outside the CDR3, taken from reference TRBV7-9 and TRBJ2-1): DTGVSQNPRHKITKRGQNVTFRCDPISEHNRLYWYRQTLGQGPEFLTYFQNEAQLEKSRLLSDRFSAERPKGSFSTLEIQRTEQGDSAMYLCASSPRDRPYNEQFFGPGTRLTVL.

The V and J genes are TRBV4-2 and TRBJ2-7; 9 bases line up with TRBD2. From germline, CDR1 is LGHNA and CDR2 YNFKEQ. V lost 0 bases to trimming and J lost 1 base; unmatched junction nucleotides: 1. This CDR3 region has 15 residues. In DNA form, the CDR3 reads TGTGCCAGCAGCCAAGACAGCGGGGGGTCCTACGAGCAGTACTTC. The encoded protein is CASSQDSGGSYEQYF.

The rearrangement links TRBV30 to TRBJ1-2; 8 positions match TRBD1. The CDR3 consists of 18 residues. V shed 0 bases, J shed 4 bases, and the junction held 16 bases outside the gene matches. The germline CDR1 and CDR2 sequences are GTSNPN and SVGIG (reference sequence). CDR3 sequence: CAWSVRLSPGTGLYGYTF. In DNA, the CDR3 is TGTGCCTGGAGTGTACGGTTGTCCCCCGGGACAGGCCTCTATGGCTACACCTTC.